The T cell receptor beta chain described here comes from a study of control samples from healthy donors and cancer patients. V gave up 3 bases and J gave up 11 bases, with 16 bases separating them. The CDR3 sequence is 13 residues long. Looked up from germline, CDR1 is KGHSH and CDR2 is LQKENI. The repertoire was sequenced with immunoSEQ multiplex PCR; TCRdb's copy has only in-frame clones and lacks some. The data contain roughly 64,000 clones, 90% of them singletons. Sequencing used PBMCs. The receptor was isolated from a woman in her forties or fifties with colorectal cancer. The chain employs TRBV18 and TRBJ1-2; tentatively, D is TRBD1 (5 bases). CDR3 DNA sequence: TGTGCCAGCTCACCGACTGTGCAGGGTGGTTACACCTTC. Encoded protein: CASSPTVQGGYTF.